Following are 6 T cell receptor beta chains from one sample sequenced in a study of T cell repertoires in cytomegalovirus infection. These receptors' antigens are unknown. TCRdb recomputed calls from the reads with MiXCR, one row per CDR3 protein. Of about a million distinct CDR3 sequences in the sample, around 32% were seen once. This material consisted of cultured CD8+ T cells from PBMCs, taken from culture after CMV antigen stimulation. The receptors derive from a human donor in good health (CMV status not recorded). Some clones in this sample may be carry-over from other donors' samples.

The rearrangement uses TRBV24-1 and TRBJ2-2; the match to TRBD1 covers 9 bases. J lost 5 bases, V lost 5 bases, and 2 bases had no gene match. The CDR3 loop spans 14 amino acids. In germline, CDR1 is KGHDR, CDR2 SFDVKD. CDR3 protein: CATSAGTGTGELFF. In DNA, the CDR3 is TGTGCCACCAGTGCGGGGACAGGGACCGGGGAGCTGTTTTTT.

The chain employs TRBV7-3 and TRBJ2-1; D not resolved. This CDR3 is built from 13 residues. V gave up 4 bases and J gave up 5 bases, with 9 bases separating them. The germline V gene has CDR1 SGHTA and CDR2 FQGTGA. The CDR3 protein is CASSSDLDNEQFF. Here the CDR3 DNA reads TGTGCCAGCAGCTCCGACTTAGACAATGAGCAGTTCTTC.

This clonotype occurred a few times. The chain joins TRBV4-3 to TRBJ1-1, with D uncertain. The CDR3 has 15 amino acids. Germline CDR1 and CDR2: LGHNA and YSLEER. Trimming cost V 0 bases and J 1 base, with 9 bases left between them. The CDR3 DNA is TGCGCCAGCAGCCAAGATCGGGCAGCGAACACTGAAGCTTTCTTT. It specifies CASSQDRAANTEAFF.

The rearrangement joins TRBV5-1 to TRBJ1-2, with TRBD1 identical over 7 bases. The trim removed 5 bases at V and 4 bases at J, leaving 2 bases unmatched. Germline V gives CDR1 SGHRS, CDR2 YFSETQ. The CDR3 length is 12 residues. CDR3 DNA: TGCGCCAGCAGTTGGGACAGCTATGGCTACACCTTC. Protein sequence: CASSWDSYGYTF.

The chain combines TRBV4-1 with TRBJ2-7; D not certain. The CDR3 sequence is 16 residues long. V lost 2 bases, J lost 7 bases, and 21 bases lay in between. From germline, CDR1 is MGHRA and CDR2 YSYEKL. In DNA form, the CDR3 reads TGCGCCAGCAGCCAATTTTCCTTGCCCTCACCTGAAGAGCAGTACTTC. The encoded protein is CASSQFSLPSPEEQYF.

The chain uses TRBV27 and TRBJ1-2, with 8 bases that match TRBD1. With 3 bases clipped from V and 6 bases from J, the junction kept 6 bases outside the gene matches. The V gene's germline CDR1 is MNHEY and CDR2 SMNVEV (reference sequence). CDR3 length equals 14 residues. The CDR3 nucleotides read TGTGCCAGCAGTTTGCGACAGGGGACGAATGGCTACACCTTC. Translating gives CASSLRQGTNGYTF.